This T cell receptor (beta chain) derives from a study of blood T cell repertoires in COVID-19 (dated by TCRdb to the early 2020s). At the level of the whole study: Samples covering the acute and convalescent phases of COVID-19 were provided by collaborators in the United States, Italy and Spain. The material from the prospective study consisted of cDNA or gDNA derived from T cells, B-cell-depleted T cells, or PBMCs. The sample metadata nearly always contained a de-identified subject ID, COVID-19 status, age in years and sex. The repertoires were released in a freely available public database meant as a resource for research on the immune response to SARS-CoV-2. The dataset comprised deeply sampled blood TCRbeta repertoires from subjects exposed to, actively infected with, or recovered from COVID-19. The samples were drawn from the first 160 participants of the ongoing ImmuneRACE study and from 1,254 subjects provided by 6 global collaborators. HLA class I and class II types, where available, came from metadata supplied by the sample provider rather than from assay-based typing.

Sequences SGHTA (CDR1) and FQGNSA (CDR2) are obtained from the germline V gene. Between the V and J ends, shortened by 1 base and 2 bases respectively, the junction contains 11 bases. Measured from the cysteine to the phenylalanine, the CDR3 is 15 residues long. The retained sequence is limited to the CDR3, 45 bases, with the frame set at the first base. Whole blood was collected in K2EDTA tubes by collaborating institutions according to the institutions' own protocols. For TCRbeta analysis, collaborator samples were shipped as frozen whole blood, as isolated PBMCs, or as DNA extracted from either sample type. Paper-wide results and their limitations: How much clinical and demographic metadata was included differed by source and by participant, and the metadata was provided uncurated.

Concerning this clone: It lacks a known antigen. No clone much larger than this one lies a single base away; base qualities are absent.

The immunoSEQ Assay, a bias-controlled multiplex PCR, was used to amplify TCRbeta CDR3 regions from genomic DNA. The published analysis was carried out like this. The number of nucleated cells in each sample was estimated from the amplification of reference gene primers within the assay. To quantify the absolute abundance of each unique TCRbeta CDR3 rearrangement, sequence reads were collapsed and filtered. Productive Simpson clonality was computed per sample as the square root of Simpson's diversity index over productive rearrangements. The clones in this table, taken by TCRdb from immuneACCESS, are in-frame only. Not every clone is retained; where verified, under half of the shortfall comes from an unresolved V gene, and the cause of the rest is unknown. The V and J calls and clone size were taken over from that table, and D and trimming were inferred from the DNA. The sample records about 140,000 clones, 81% of which are singletons. In total, the top ten clones hold about 8.4% of the sample.

The TCR originated in an older woman with active or convalescent COVID-19. Sequencing was performed on peripheral blood. Rearrangement joined TRBV7-2 to TRBJ1-2; TRBD1 might be the D gene, on 5 matching bases. The sequenced DNA is TGTGCCAGCAGCTTAGGTGGGGGAGGGAACTATGGCTACACCTTC. Its protein product is CASSLGGGGNYGYTF. The full variable domain, completed from the reference TRBV7-2 and TRBJ1-2 proteins outside the CDR3, reads GAGVSQSPSNKVTEKGKDVELRCDPISGHTALYWYRQSLGQGLEFLIYFQGNSAPDKSGLPSDRFSAERTGGSVSTLTIQRTQQEDSAVYLCASSLGGGGNYGYTFGSGTRLTVV.